This record covers a single TCR beta chain. The source of the sample is a study of blood T cell repertoires in COVID-19. Repertoires were generated with immunoSEQ multiplex PCR, while TCRdb's copy carries only in-frame clones and drops some. The repertoire consists of 110,000 to 150,000 clones, with just over 85% occurring once and the leading ten covering less than 2%. Unmatched junction bases numbered 8, after V lost 2 bases and J lost 5 bases. Germline V gives CDR1 ENHRY, CDR2 SYGVKD. This CDR3 is 15 amino acids long. The chain employs TRBV10-3 and TRBJ2-7; 8 bases are shared with TRBD2. This TCR came from a woman aged 55 to 70 with acute or convalescent COVID-19. The sample taken for sequencing was peripheral blood. CDR3 in amino acids: CAISETYAGGHEQYF. The CDR3, as DNA: TGTGCCATCAGTGAGACCTACGCGGGAGGCCACGAGCAGTACTTC.